Listed here are 3 T cell receptor beta chains from one sample, sequenced in a study of blood T cell repertoires in COVID-19 (TCRdb year 2020). The library came from the immunoSEQ multiplex PCR assay. In TCRdb, the immuneACCESS table is reduced to in-frame sequences with V and J assigned. These tables do not hold every clone; where another copy was compared, an unresolved V gene accounts for under half, and the others remain unexplained. This sample is represented by fewer than 250,000 clones; roughly 84% of them were singletons. The ten largest account for around 20% of the sample. The sequenced sample consisted of peripheral blood. The source is a human donor in a cohort sampled during active COVID-19.

V and J are TRBV5-1 and TRBJ2-1; D remains ambiguous. Germline V gene data show CDR1 as SGHRS and CDR2 as YFSETQ. Trimming shortened V by 2 bases and J by 10 bases, and 13 bases separated the two germline ends. The CDR3 is 13 amino acids. The CDR3, as DNA: TGCGCCAGCAGCTTCGCTCTAGGCGGAGAGCAGTTCTTC. This translates into CASSFALGGEQFF. The full variable domain, rest sourced from reference TRBV5-1 and TRBJ2-1, is KAGVTQTPRYLIKTRGQQVTLSCSPISGHRSVSWYQQTPGQGLQFLFEYFSETQRNKGNFPGRFSGRQFSNSRSEMNVSTLELGDSALYLCASSFALGGEQFFGPGTRLTVL.

This chain uses TRBV10-3 with TRBJ2-7; D is undetermined. The CDR3 extends over 12 amino acids. Trimming removed 6 bases from V and 1 base from J, with 7 bases in between. The V gene's germline CDR1 is ENHRY and CDR2 SYGVKD. DNA of the CDR3: TGTGCCATCAGGGTAGATTCCTACGAGCAGTACGTC. Translation gives CAIRVDSYEQYV.

Points on this clone: The same CDR3 also results from other DNA sequences found in this sample. The gene calls are TRBV9 and TRBJ1-2; D is ambiguous. The V gene lost 0 bases and the J gene lost 5 bases, with 14 bases spanning the gap. Germline CDR1 is SGDLS and CDR2 is YYNGEE. The CDR3 length is 15 residues. In DNA form, the CDR3 reads TGTGCCAGCAGCGTAGAGGGTACCGGCGGGTATGGCTACACCTTC. Protein: CASSVEGTGGYGYTF.